The 24 T cell receptor beta chains given below trace back to one sample, sequenced in a study of OX40 agonist ivuxolimab in advanced cancers. Sequenced by immunoSEQ multiplex PCR; TCRdb stores in-frame clones only, minus some. The sample records 66,000 or so clones, 77% being singletons. Specimen: CD4+ or CD8+ T cells sorted from blood, collected in a trial of the OX40 agonist ivuxolimab. These receptors were collected from an adult with an advanced solid tumor such as melanoma, head and neck, liver or kidney cancer.

CDR3 protein: CASKPQGFTGELFF. The CDR3 nucleotides are TGTGCCAGCAAGCCCCAGGGGTTCACCGGGGAGCTGTTTTTT. The chain employs TRBV6-5 and TRBJ2-2, with D possibly being TRBD1 (6 bases). V was cut by 7 bases and J by 4 bases, with 13 bases left in between. Germline V gives CDR1 MNHEY, CDR2 SVGAGI. The CDR3 consists of 14 residues.

Only a few counts were recorded for this clone. The chain combines TRBV4-2 with TRBJ2-7, with D possibly called TRBD1 or TRBD2 (6 bases each). The CDR3 loop spans 17 amino acids. V lost 0 bases and J 0 bases, leaving 15 bases between the germline ends. Germline CDR1 is LGHNA and CDR2 is YNFKEQ. The CDR3 protein is CASSQEPARGRSYEQYF. The DNA of the CDR3 is TGTGCCAGCAGCCAAGAACCTGCCCGGGGGCGCTCCTACGAGCAGTACTTC.

The chain uses TRBV4-1 and TRBJ2-7; TRBD1 aligns across 7 bases. This CDR3 spans 16 amino acids. Germline CDR1 MGHRA, CDR2 YSYEKL. V was pared by 1 base and J by 4 bases, with 10 bases of the junction left unmatched. For the CDR3, the DNA is TGCGCCAGCAGCCAAGTCTCGGCAGGGGGAACTTACGAGCAGTACTTC. Its protein product is CASSQVSAGGTYEQYF.

This rearrangement joins TRBV18 to TRBJ1-3; D remains unclear. V was cut by 3 bases and J by 0 bases, with 15 bases left in between. Germline CDR1 reads KGHSH; CDR2 reads LQKENI. The CDR3 loop spans 17 amino acids. The CDR3 is CASSPLSFRSSGNTIYF. The DNA of the CDR3 is TGTGCCAGCTCACCCCTTTCCTTTAGGTCCTCTGGAAACACCATATATTTT. Using reference TRBV18 and TRBJ1-3 for the parts outside the CDR3, the full variable domain is NAGVMQNPRHLVRRRGQEARLRCSPMKGHSHVYWYRQLPEEGLKFMVYLQKENIIDESGMPKERFSAEFPKEGPSILRIQQVVRGDSAAYFCASSPLSFRSSGNTIYFGEGSWLTVV.

The genes are TRBV30 and TRBJ1-2; D is unresolved. The V gene's germline CDR1 is GTSNPN and CDR2 SVGIG (reference sequence). The CDR3 totals 13 residues. V shed 3 bases and J shed 4 bases, with 12 bases lying between them. CDR3 in amino acids: CAWRATRVYGYTF. CDR3 DNA: TGTGCCTGGAGGGCTACACGGGTCTATGGCTACACCTTC.

The chain employs TRBV6-5 and TRBJ1-2; no firm D call. CDR1 and CDR2 (germline): MNHEY, SVGAGI. V was shortened by 4 bases and J by 7 bases, with 16 bases between the two germline ends. This CDR3 contains 14 residues. Written as DNA, the CDR3 is TGTGCCAGCAGTTCCCACTTGGCATCTAGTGGCTACACCTTC. Protein product: CASSSHLASSGYTF.

The chain joins TRBV5-4 to TRBJ2-1; 8 bases agree with TRBD2. Germline trimming cut 0 bases from V and 4 bases from J; bases unmatched to any gene: 6. This CDR3 is 16 amino acids long. Germline lookup yields CDR1 SGHNT and CDR2 YYREEE (reference sequence). The CDR3: CASSLGSGGDYNEQFF. The DNA for the CDR3 is TGTGCCAGCAGCTTGGGATCGGGGGGGGATTACAATGAGCAGTTCTTC.

The chain has TRBV30 and TRBJ2-4; D may match TRBD1 or TRBD2 (6 bases each). Germline V CDR1 and CDR2: GTSNPN, SVGIG (reference sequence). V was clipped by 3 bases and J by 11 bases, with 17 bases between them. This CDR3 spans 13 amino acids. CDR3 nucleotide sequence: TGTGCCTGGAGCCCTTCGACAGGAGGGCTTCAGTACTTC. Translating gives CAWSPSTGGLQYF.

V gene TRBV10-3 combines with J gene TRBJ1-3; D gene uncertain. This CDR3 spans 14 amino acids. The V and J ends lost 10 bases and 0 bases respectively, with 13 bases between them. The V gene's germline CDR1 is ENHRY and CDR2 SYGVKD. For the CDR3, the DNA is TGTGCCACCTTGTCCGGGAACTCTGGAAACACCATATATTTT. Residues: CATLSGNSGNTIYF.

The chain uses TRBV5-1 and TRBJ2-1; D possibly corresponds to TRBD2 (6 bases). CDR3 length: 15 amino acids. Trimming took off 0 bases at V and 6 bases at J, with 13 bases between the two ends. The germline CDR1 and CDR2 sequences are SGHRS and YFSETQ. CDR3 nucleotide sequence: TGCGCCAGCAGCTTGGGTCTAGCGAGTTTCAATGAGCAGTTCTTC. Translation gives CASSLGLASFNEQFF.

The V and J genes are TRBV6-1 and TRBJ1-2; D remains ambiguous. Germline V gene sequence: CDR1 MNHNS, CDR2 SASEGT. V lost 3 bases to trimming and J lost 5 bases, with 7 bases between them. The CDR3 runs 12 residues. This CDR3 is CASSEKEYGYTF. In nucleotides, the CDR3 is TGTGCCAGCAGTGAGAAGGAATATGGCTACACCTTC.

The sample holds one count of this clone. The chain carries TRBV5-1 and TRBJ1-4, with D unclear. The CDR3 has 14 residues. CDR1 is SGHRS and CDR2 is YFSETQ in the germline V gene. V was cut by 3 bases and J by 7 bases, with 13 bases left in between. The CDR3: CASSSGIIAEKLFF. The CDR3 coding sequence is TGCGCCAGCAGCTCGGGCATAATAGCTGAAAAACTGTTTTTT. Full variable domain (rest looked up from reference TRBV5-1 and TRBJ1-4): KAGVTQTPRYLIKTRGQQVTLSCSPISGHRSVSWYQQTPGQGLQFLFEYFSETQRNKGNFPGRFSGRQFSNSRSEMNVSTLELGDSALYLCASSSGIIAEKLFFGSGTQLSVL.

This chain joins TRBV7-3 and TRBJ2-7; D gene uncertain. The CDR3 contains 13 residues. The V gene's germline CDR1 is SGHTA and CDR2 FQGTGA. V shed 3 bases and J shed 0 bases, with 6 bases lying between them. The CDR3, as DNA: TGTGCCAGCAGCTTGGCAGACTCCTACGAGCAGTACTTC. Residues: CASSLADSYEQYF.

This clone was seen a few times. The chain uses TRBV7-2 and TRBJ2-1; D call uncertain. V lost 1 base, J lost 5 bases, and 6 bases lay in between. The CDR3 is made up of 13 amino acids. Per germline, CDR1 SGHTA and CDR2 FQGNSA. The CDR3 region is CASSLGWNNEQFF. The CDR3 coding sequence is TGTGCCAGCAGCTTAGGATGGAACAATGAGCAGTTCTTC.

This chain joins TRBV28 and TRBJ2-7, with D maybe TRBD1 (5 bases). Trimming removed 3 bases from V and 2 bases from J, with 8 bases in between. The CDR3 contains 13 residues. Germline V gene lookup returns CDR1 MDHEN and CDR2 SYDVKM. The CDR3 region has the DNA TGTGCCAGCAGTTTTCAACAGGCCTACGAGCAGTACTTC. Protein sequence: CASSFQQAYEQYF.

The table lists this clone with a few counts. The chain has TRBV29-1 and TRBJ1-1; the D gene is possibly TRBD1 (6 bases). This CDR3 contains 14 residues. CDR1 is SQVTM and CDR2 is ANQGSEA in the germline V gene. Trimming took 4 bases from V and 1 from J, leaving 13 bases between them. CDR3 bases: TGCAGCGTTGGGCGGGACATGTGGAACACTGAAGCTTTCTTT. This codes for CSVGRDMWNTEAFF. The entire variable domain, with the rest obtained from reference TRBV29-1 and TRBJ1-1, is as follows: SAVISQKPSRDICQRGTSLTIQCQVDSQVTMMFWYRQQPGQSLTLIATANQGSEATYESGFVIDKFPISRPNLTFSTLTVSNMSPEDSSIYLCSVGRDMWNTEAFFGQGTRLTVV.

This clone turned up a few times. This chain links TRBV5-1 with TRBJ2-7; 8 bases align to TRBD2. The germline CDR1 and CDR2 sequences are SGHRS and YFSETQ. CDR3 length equals 15 residues. V dropped 0 bases and J dropped 2; count of bases not matched to a gene: 4. The CDR3 spells CASSLDLAGTYEQYF. The CDR3 DNA is TGCGCCAGCAGCTTGGACCTAGCGGGCACCTACGAGCAGTACTTC.

As DNA, the CDR3 is TGTGCCAGCTCACCGATCGGTACGCTTGAGGATCTGGAAAAACTGTTTTTT. Translation gives CASSPIGTLEDLEKLFF. The chain joins TRBV18 to TRBJ1-4, with unresolved D. Trimming removed 3 bases from V and 8 bases from J, with 22 bases in between. CDR3 length equals 17 residues. Germline V gene data show CDR1 as KGHSH and CDR2 as LQKENI. Using reference TRBV18 and TRBJ1-4 for the parts outside the CDR3, the full variable domain is NAGVMQNPRHLVRRRGQEARLRCSPMKGHSHVYWYRQLPEEGLKFMVYLQKENIIDESGMPKERFSAEFPKEGPSILRIQQVVRGDSAAYFCASSPIGTLEDLEKLFFGSGTQLSVL.

The chain joins TRBV10-3 to TRBJ1-1; perhaps TRBD1 as D (5 bases). CDR3 size: 14 residues. The V end was cut by 5 bases, the J end by 5 bases, with 15 bases between. Germline V gives CDR1 ENHRY, CDR2 SYGVKD. DNA for the CDR3: TGTGCCATCAGTCCTGGGACTTTCCGAACTGAAGCTTTCTTT. Protein: CAISPGTFRTEAFF.

The rearrangement links TRBV6-1 to TRBJ2-2; the D gene is possibly TRBD2 (6 bases). This CDR3 is 10 amino acids long. Trimming took 11 bases from V and 8 from J, leaving 9 bases between them. Germline loops: CDR1 MNHNS, CDR2 SASEGT. The CDR3 sequence: CAGGRGELFF. The CDR3 nucleotides read TGTGCCGGGGGGAGGGGGGAGCTGTTTTTT.

The chain recombines TRBV19 with TRBJ2-4; D unclear. The CDR3 has 15 amino acids. Between the trimmed V and J ends, which lost 4 bases and 7 bases, there was a span of 17 bases. Looked up from germline, CDR1 is LNHDA and CDR2 is SQIVND (reference sequence). The CDR3 sequence is CASSTPMGIGNIQYF. CDR3 bases: TGTGCCAGTAGTACCCCGATGGGGATAGGTAACATTCAGTACTTC.

V usage is TRBV27 and J usage is TRBJ2-5; the D gene is possibly TRBD2 (5 bases). V was shortened by 5 bases and J by 4 bases, with 11 bases between the two germline ends. The length of the CDR3 is 13 residues. Per the germline V gene, CDR1 is MNHEY and CDR2 is SMNVEV (reference sequence). The CDR3 bases are TGTGCCAGCAGTCAGAGGGCCCGAGAGACCCAGTACTTC. This gives the protein CASSQRARETQYF.

The sample holds one count of this clone. The J gene is TRBJ2-7, the V gene TRBV30, with D possibly matching TRBD2 (6 bases). Germline loops: CDR1 GTSNPN, CDR2 SVGIG (reference sequence). Trimming shortened V by 1 base and J by 5 bases, and 9 bases separated the two germline ends. This CDR3 comprises 12 residues. The CDR3: CAWSGDLNEQYF. For the CDR3, the DNA is TGTGCCTGGAGTGGGGACTTGAACGAGCAGTACTTC.

The V call is TRBV11-3, the J call TRBJ2-2; possibly TRBD2 for D (6 bases). V was pared by 6 bases and J by 0 bases, with 11 bases between. CDR1 is SGHNT, CDR2 YENEEA, per germline. The CDR3 has 15 residues. The CDR3 reads CASRRGTSNTGELFF. The CDR3 region has the DNA TGTGCCAGCAGACGCGGGACTTCGAACACCGGGGAGCTGTTTTTT.